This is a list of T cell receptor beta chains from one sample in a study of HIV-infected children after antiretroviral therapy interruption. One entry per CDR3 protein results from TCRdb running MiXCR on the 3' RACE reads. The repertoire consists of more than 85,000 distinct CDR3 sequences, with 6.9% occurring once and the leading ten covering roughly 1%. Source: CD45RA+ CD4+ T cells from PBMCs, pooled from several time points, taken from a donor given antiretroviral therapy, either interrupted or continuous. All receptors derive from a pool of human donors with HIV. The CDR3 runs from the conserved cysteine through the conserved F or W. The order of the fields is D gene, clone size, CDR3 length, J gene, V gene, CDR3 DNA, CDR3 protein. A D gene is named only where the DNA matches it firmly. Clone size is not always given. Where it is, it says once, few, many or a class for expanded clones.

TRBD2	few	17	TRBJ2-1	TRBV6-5	TGTGCCAGCACCCAAGAACCCGCGGGGGGGCCGGGGAATGAGCAGTTCTTC	CASTQEPAGGPGNEQFF
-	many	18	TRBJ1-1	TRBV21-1	TGTGCCAGCAGCAGTCCGGGAGAATTCGGAGAACGGAACACTGAAGCTTTCTTT	CASSSPGEFGERNTEAFF
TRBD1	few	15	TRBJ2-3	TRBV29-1	TGCAGCGTTGAAGAAACAGGGGACCGACCCGAGGTGCAGTATTTT	CSVEETGDRPEVQYF
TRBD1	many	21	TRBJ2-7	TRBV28	TGTGCCAGCAGTTTATCCCGGAAAAGAGGGGGGAACCCGGGACAGGGCTACGAGCAGTACTTC	CASSLSRKRGGNPGQGYEQYF
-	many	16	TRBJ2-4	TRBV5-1	TGCGCCAGCCGGGCGGGTGGGCAGACATCCAAAAACATTCAGTACTTC	CASRAGGQTSKNIQYF
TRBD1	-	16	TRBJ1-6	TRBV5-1	TGCGCCAGCAGCTCGGCGGACAGGGCGGATAATTCACCCCTCCACTTT	CASSSADRADNSPLHF
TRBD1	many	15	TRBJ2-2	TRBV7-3	TGTGCCAGCAGCCGACAGGGGCTGGGTACCGGGGAGCTGTTTTTT	CASSRQGLGTGELFF
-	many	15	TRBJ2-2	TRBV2	TGTGCCAGCAGTGTAGGGGTGATCGGAACCGGGGAGCTGTTTTTT	CASSVGVIGTGELFF
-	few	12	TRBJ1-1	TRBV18	TGTGCCAGCTCACCTCCAGGGGCCTCGGCTTTCTTT	CASSPPGASAFF
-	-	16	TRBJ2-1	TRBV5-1	TGCGCCAGCTTCCCCGGGGGGCTGAGGTTTTACAATGAGCAGTTCTTC	CASFPGGLRFYNEQFF
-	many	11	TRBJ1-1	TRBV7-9	TGTGCCAGCAGCGGCAGTACTGAAGCTTTCTTT	CASSGSTEAFF
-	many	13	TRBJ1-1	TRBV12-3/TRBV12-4	TGTGCCAGCAGTACCTATGGGGGCACTGAAGCTTTCTTT	CASSTYGGTEAFF
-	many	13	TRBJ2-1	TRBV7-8	TGTGCCAGCAGCATTGGAGACGGGGATGAGCAGTTCTTC	CASSIGDGDEQFF
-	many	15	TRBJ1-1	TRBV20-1	TGCAGTGCTAGACCCCGAGGGGTTCCCAGCACTGAAGCTTTCTTT	CSARPRGVPSTEAFF
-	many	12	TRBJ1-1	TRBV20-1	TGCAGTGCTAGGACAGCCGGCCCTGAAGCTTTCTTT	CSARTAGPEAFF
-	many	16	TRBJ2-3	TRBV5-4	TGTGCCAGCAGCTTGGTAGTCAGCAACCGACCAGATACGCAGTATTTT	CASSLVVSNRPDTQYF
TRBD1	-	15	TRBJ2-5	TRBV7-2	TGTGCCAGCAGCTTAGATTGGGACAGCATTCAGACCCAGTACTTC	CASSLDWDSIQTQYF
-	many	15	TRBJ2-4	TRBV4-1	TGCGCCAGCAGCCAAGAATGGGCCGGCAAAAACATTCAGTACTTC	CASSQEWAGKNIQYF
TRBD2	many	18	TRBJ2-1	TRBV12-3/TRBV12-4	TGTGCCAGCACCGACCAGGGGGTAGCGGGGGGCCTTTACAATGAGCAGTTCTTC	CASTDQGVAGGLYNEQFF
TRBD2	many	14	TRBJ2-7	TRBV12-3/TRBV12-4	TGTGCCAGCAGTTTGCTAGCGGGAACGGGCGAGCAGTACTTC	CASSLLAGTGEQYF
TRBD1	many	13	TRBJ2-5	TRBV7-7	TGTGCTAGCAGCCAAGACAGGGCTCAGACCCAGTACTTC	CASSQDRAQTQYF
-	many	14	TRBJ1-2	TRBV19	TGTGCCAGTAGTAACAACGACGGGCACTATGGCTACACCTTC	CASSNNDGHYGYTF
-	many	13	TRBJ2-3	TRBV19	TGTGCCAGTAGTTCCGGACAGGGAGGGACGCAGTATTTT	CASSSGQGGTQYF
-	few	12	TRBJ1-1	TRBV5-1	TGCGCCAGCAGCGCCAAGAACACTGAAGCTTTCTTT	CASSAKNTEAFF
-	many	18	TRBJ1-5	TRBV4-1	TGCGCCAGCAGCCAAGATTTCCGGGTTGCAGGGTACAATCAGCCCCAGCATTTT	CASSQDFRVAGYNQPQHF
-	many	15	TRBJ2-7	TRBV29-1	TGCAGCGTTGGGGGTAGTGGGGCCGGGTCCTACGAGCAGTACTTC	CSVGGSGAGSYEQYF
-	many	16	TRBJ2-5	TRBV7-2	TGTGCCAGCAGCTTAGGTCTCACACGGCCTCAAGAGACCCAGTACTTC	CASSLGLTRPQETQYF
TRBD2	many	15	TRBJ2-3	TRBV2	TGTGCCAGCAGTGAAACTAGCGGGAGATCAGATACGCAGTATTTT	CASSETSGRSDTQYF
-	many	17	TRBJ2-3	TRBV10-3	TGTGCCATCAGTGAGTCACCACGGGGATATCGCACAGATACGCAGTATTTT	CAISESPRGYRTDTQYF
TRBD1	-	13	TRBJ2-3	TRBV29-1	TGCAGCGCCGGACAGGGTGCCACAGATACGCAGTATTTT	CSAGQGATDTQYF
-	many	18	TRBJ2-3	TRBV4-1	TGCGCCAGCAGCCAAGAGACCGGACAAGGCCCGAGGGATGATACGCAGTATTTT	CASSQETGQGPRDDTQYF
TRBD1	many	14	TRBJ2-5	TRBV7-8	TGTGCCAGCAGCTTAGCAGCCAGGGGGGAGACCCAGTACTTC	CASSLAARGETQYF
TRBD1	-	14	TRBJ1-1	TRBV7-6	TGTGCCAGCAGCTACGGGACAGGGATGACTGAAGCTTTCTTT	CASSYGTGMTEAFF